Reported below is one TCR beta chain. Per germline, CDR1 SGHRS and CDR2 YFSETQ. V lost 0 bases and J 4 bases, leaving 14 bases between the germline ends. The CDR3 is 16 amino acids. Sequencing was performed with immunoSEQ multiplex PCR; in TCRdb, only in-frame clones are kept and a portion is missing. The table shows around 78,000 clones, with 80% occurring only once. The data were taken from a study of T cells in localized non-small cell lung cancer. This sequence joins TRBV5-1 and TRBJ2-1, with D possibly matching TRBD2 (6 bases). This sample comprised peripheral blood, obtained before any cancer treatment. This sequence originates from a female donor at least 60 years old with stage I lung adenocarcinoma. CDR3 sequence: CASSLARDSVYNEQFF. As DNA, the CDR3 is TGCGCCAGCAGCTTGGCCCGGGACTCCGTTTACAATGAGCAGTTCTTC. Full variable domain (missing parts from reference TRBV5-1 and TRBJ2-1): KAGVTQTPRYLIKTRGQQVTLSCSPISGHRSVSWYQQTPGQGLQFLFEYFSETQRNKGNFPGRFSGRQFSNSRSEMNVSTLELGDSALYLCASSLARDSVYNEQFFGPGTRLTVL.